This T cell receptor (beta chain) came from a study of OX40 agonist ivuxolimab in advanced cancers. Study in general: Every 2 weeks, patients received ivuxolimab intravenously, dosed at 0.01 to 10 mg/kg. Prior therapy, whether anti-PD-1, anti-PD-L1 or anti-CTLA-4, was allowed, and less than 45% had some. The study's findings and limits: At doses 0.1 to 3.0 mg/kg, CD4+ and CD8+ clones expanded.

The CDR3 sequence is 15 residues long. Trimming cost V 10 bases and J 2 bases, with 19 bases left between them. CDR1 and CDR2 from the germline V gene are SNHLY and FYNNEI. Sequenced by immunoSEQ multiplex PCR; TCRdb stores in-frame clones only, minus some. Here the sample spans 55,000 to 75,000 clones, around 80% being singletons. A note on this clone: No antigen is known for it.

Sequencing used CD4+ or CD8+ T cells sorted from blood, obtained in a trial of the OX40 agonist ivuxolimab. The source is an adult with an advanced solid tumor such as melanoma, head and neck, liver or kidney cancer. J is TRBJ2-3 and V is TRBV2; a weak D match, TRBD1 (5 bases). The CDR3 region has the DNA TGTGCCATCGAGTCCGGACATATTAACACAGATACGCAGTATTTT. The encoded protein is CAIESGHINTDTQYF.